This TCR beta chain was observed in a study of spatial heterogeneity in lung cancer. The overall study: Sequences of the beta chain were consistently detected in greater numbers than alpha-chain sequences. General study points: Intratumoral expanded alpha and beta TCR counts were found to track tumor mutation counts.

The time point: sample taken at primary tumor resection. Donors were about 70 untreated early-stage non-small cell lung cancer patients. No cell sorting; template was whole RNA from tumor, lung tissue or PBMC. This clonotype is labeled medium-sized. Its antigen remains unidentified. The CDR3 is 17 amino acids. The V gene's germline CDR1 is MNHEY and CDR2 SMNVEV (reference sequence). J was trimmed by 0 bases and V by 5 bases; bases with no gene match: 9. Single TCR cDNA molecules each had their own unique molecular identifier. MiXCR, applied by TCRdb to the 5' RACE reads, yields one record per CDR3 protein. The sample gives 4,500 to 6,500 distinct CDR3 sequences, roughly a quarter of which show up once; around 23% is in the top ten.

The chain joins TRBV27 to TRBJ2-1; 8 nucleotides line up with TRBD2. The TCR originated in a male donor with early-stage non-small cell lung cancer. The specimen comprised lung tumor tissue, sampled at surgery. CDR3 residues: CASSTSRGGSSYNEQFF. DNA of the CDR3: TGTGCCAGCAGTACCTCCCGGGGGGGGTCCTCCTACAATGAGCAGTTCTTC.